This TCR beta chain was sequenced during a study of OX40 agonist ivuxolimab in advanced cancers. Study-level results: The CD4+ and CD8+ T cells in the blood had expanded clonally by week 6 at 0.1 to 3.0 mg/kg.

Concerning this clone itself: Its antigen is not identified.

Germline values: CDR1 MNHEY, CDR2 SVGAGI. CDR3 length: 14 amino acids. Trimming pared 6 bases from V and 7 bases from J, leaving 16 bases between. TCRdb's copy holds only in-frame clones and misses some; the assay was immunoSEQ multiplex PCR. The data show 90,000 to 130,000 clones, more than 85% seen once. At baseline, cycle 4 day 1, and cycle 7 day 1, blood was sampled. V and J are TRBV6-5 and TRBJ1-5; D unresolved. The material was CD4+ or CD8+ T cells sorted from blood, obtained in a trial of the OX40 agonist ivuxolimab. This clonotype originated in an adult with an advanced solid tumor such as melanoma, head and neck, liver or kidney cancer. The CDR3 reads CASRPGPTGQPQHF. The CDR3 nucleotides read TGTGCCAGCAGGCCCGGACCGACGGGCCAGCCCCAGCATTTT.